This T cell receptor (beta chain) was found in a study of OX40 agonist ivuxolimab in advanced cancers. The study, taken as a whole, reports: CD4+ and CD8+ blood T cells expanded clonally by week 6 at 0.1 to 3.0 mg/kg. Individuals who were partial responders at 0.1-3.0 mg/kg had clonal expansion that ranked among the lowest.

At cycle 4 day 1, cycle 7 day 1, and baseline, blood was sampled. The CDR3 is made up of 14 amino acids. Germline CDR1 is KGHSH and CDR2 is LQKENI. After removal of 2 bases from V and 5 bases from J, the junction contained 3 bases not matched to a gene. Clones were read by immunoSEQ multiplex PCR, and TCRdb kept only the in-frame ones, dropping some. In the table there are around 77,000 clones, approximately 92% of which are singletons. Details on this clone: Its antigen is not identified.

This chain links TRBV18 with TRBJ1-5, with 7 bases that match TRBD1. The source was CD4+ or CD8+ T cells sorted from blood, collected in a trial of the OX40 agonist ivuxolimab. This TCR was recovered from an adult with an advanced solid tumor such as melanoma, head and neck, liver or kidney cancer. The CDR3: CASSPGDSHQPQHF. CDR3 bases: TGTGCCAGCTCACCAGGGGACAGCCATCAGCCCCAGCATTTT.